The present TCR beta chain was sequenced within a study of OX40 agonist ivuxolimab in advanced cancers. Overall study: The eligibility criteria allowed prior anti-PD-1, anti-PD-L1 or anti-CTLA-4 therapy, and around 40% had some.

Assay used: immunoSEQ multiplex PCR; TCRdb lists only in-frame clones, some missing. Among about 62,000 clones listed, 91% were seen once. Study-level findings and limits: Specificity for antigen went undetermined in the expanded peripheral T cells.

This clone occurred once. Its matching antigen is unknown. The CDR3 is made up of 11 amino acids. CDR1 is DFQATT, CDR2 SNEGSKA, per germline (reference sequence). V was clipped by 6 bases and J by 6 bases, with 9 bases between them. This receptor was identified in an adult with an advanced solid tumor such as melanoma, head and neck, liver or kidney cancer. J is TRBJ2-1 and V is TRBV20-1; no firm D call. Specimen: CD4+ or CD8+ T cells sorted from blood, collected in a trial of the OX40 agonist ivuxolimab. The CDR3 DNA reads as TGCAGTGCCACTACCGCCAATGAGCAGTTCTTC. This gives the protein CSATTANEQFF.